The T cell receptor beta chain under discussion was sequenced for a study of OX40 agonist ivuxolimab in advanced cancers. Notes on the research overall: Ivuxolimab was an agonistic, fully human IgG2 monoclonal antibody directed against OX40 (CD134), a costimulatory receptor. A male proportion of roughly 80% and a mean age of roughly 55 years, ranging from 23 to 79, were recorded for the dose-escalation cohort. The paper reports the monotherapy dose-escalation portion (N ≈ 52 patients) of the phase I ivuxolimab trial. Intravenous ivuxolimab was administered to patients every 2 weeks at six dose levels: 0.01, 0.1, 0.3, 1.5, 3 and 10 mg/kg. Patients were allowed to have had prior anti-PD-1, anti-PD-L1 or anti-CTLA-4 therapy, and around 43% of the dose-escalation patients had been treated with checkpoint inhibitors. Of the 50 to 55 patients in dose escalation, some 20 had hepatocellular carcinoma, about 15 had melanoma, 9 had renal cell carcinoma and 9 had head and neck cancer. Peripheral TCRbeta sequencing aimed to test whether ivuxolimab altered TCR sequence diversity and caused clonal T-cell expansion. Three dose-escalation patients achieved partial responses, one with hepatocellular carcinoma and two with cutaneous melanoma. The paper as a whole reports these results and caveats: After ivuxolimab, CD8+ T cells had more expanded clones than CD4+ T cells on average. Which antigens the clonally expanded peripheral T cells were specific for was not determined. At doses of 0.1 to 3.0 mg/kg, clonal expansion of both CD4+ and CD8+ T cells in blood was seen between baseline and week 6. Low levels of normalized T-cell clonal expansion were also seen in some nonresponding patients. In the 0.1-3.0 mg/kg groups, partial responders had among the lowest normalized peripheral clonal expansion, particularly in CD8+ T cells.

Worth noting for this clone: There is no known antigen for this receptor. No much larger clone exists at a distance of one base, and base qualities are not known.

Genomic DNA was extracted from sorted cells for sequencing of the TCRbeta CDR3 region. TCRbeta CDR3 regions were sequenced using the immunoSEQ Assay. In TCRdb, the immuneACCESS table is reduced to in-frame sequences with V and J assigned. These tables do not hold every clone; where another copy was compared, an unresolved V gene accounts for under half, and the others remain unexplained. The sample table holds around 95,000 clones, of which about 91% were seen once. The ten largest clonotypes hold around 0.16% of the sample. The trial excluded patients who had a history of autoimmune disease or who were on systemic immunosuppression. In every dose cohort, peripheral blood was drawn for TCR sequencing at baseline, cycle 4 day 1, and cycle 7 day 1. Samples were obtained from an open-label, multicenter, first-in-human phase I dose-escalation trial of ivuxolimab. Adults with locally advanced or metastatic melanoma, renal cell, hepatocellular, or head and neck squamous cell carcinoma were enrolled in the trial. Before TCR sequencing, CD4+ and CD8+ T cells were separately sorted from peripheral blood.

From cysteine to phenylalanine, the CDR3 is 15 amino acids long. Solely the CDR3 DNA is kept, with 45 bases framed from the first base. Cut back by 7 bases and 2 bases, the V and J ends lie 18 bases apart. CDR1 MNHNS and CDR2 SASEGT are derived from the germline V gene. The sample here was CD4+ or CD8+ T cells sorted from blood, taken in a trial of the OX40 agonist ivuxolimab. This TCR came from an adult with an advanced solid tumor such as melanoma, head and neck, liver or kidney cancer. Recombination joined TRBV6-1 with TRBJ2-7; no D segment can be confidently identified. The nucleotide sequence reads TGTGCCAGCACGGAAAGAGGCGCTATACCCTACGAGCAGTACTTC. This yields the protein CASTERGAIPYEQYF.